These T cell receptor beta chains were read from a single sample in a study of graft-versus-host responses after intestinal transplantation. Profiling relied on immunoSEQ multiplex PCR, and the TCRdb table lists in-frame clones only, not all of them. The sample comprises over 65,000 clones, around 92% of which are singletons, and over 0.55% rests with the top ten. Here the sequenced sample was PBMCs, taken 98 days after intestinal transplantation. Receptors were obtained from a human patient who received an intestinal transplant, so some T cells may come from the graft donor. CDR3s include the opening cysteine and the closing phenylalanine or tryptophan. The D gene is left open where the match is weak. Part of the rows lack a size; the others show once, few, many or a class for expanded clones.

J gene	V gene	clone size	D gene	CDR3 protein	CDR3 DNA
TRBJ1-4	TRBV5-6	.	.	CASSARELGTNEKLFF	TGTGCCAGCAGCGCAAGAGAGCTGGGGACTAATGAAAAACTGTTTTTT
TRBJ2-1	TRBV11-3	.	.	CASSLAGGSGGSGWEQFF	TGTGCCAGCAGCTTAGCCGGAGGCAGTGGCGGGTCGGGGTGGGAGCAGTTCTTC
TRBJ1-2	TRBV2	.	.	CASKGRGYGYTF	TGTGCCAGCAAGGGCAGGGGCTATGGCTACACCTTC
TRBJ2-7	TRBV6-5	once	.	CASTNWGYEQYF	TGTGCCAGCACCAATTGGGGTTACGAGCAGTACTTC
TRBJ2-7	TRBV4-3	.	TRBD2	CASSQAASGSYEQYF	TGCGCCAGCAGCCAAGCAGCTAGCGGGAGTTACGAGCAGTACTTC
TRBJ2-2	TRBV25-1	.	.	CASSESRTGELFF	TGTGCCAGCAGTGAATCGAGGACCGGGGAGCTGTTTTTT
TRBJ1-5	TRBV28	.	.	CATRVNSNQPQHF	TGTGCCACCCGGGTCAATAGCAATCAGCCCCAGCATTTT
TRBJ1-6	TRBV2	.	TRBD1	CASSGTGGNSPLHF	TGTGCCAGCAGTGGCACAGGGGGTAATTCACCCCTCCACTTT
TRBJ2-5	TRBV7-9	.	.	CASSHLELGQETQYF	TGTGCCAGCAGCCATCTAGAACTGGGGCAAGAGACCCAGTACTTC
TRBJ1-1	TRBV10-2	.	.	CASSWTLNTEAFF	TGCGCCAGCAGCTGGACGTTGAACACTGAAGCTTTCTTT
TRBJ2-1	TRBV7-2	once	.	CASSLAQSYNEQFF	TGTGCCAGCAGCTTAGCTCAATCCTACAATGAGCAGTTCTTC
TRBJ2-1	TRBV2	.	.	CASRPSGENEQFF	TGTGCCAGCAGGCCATCAGGGGAGAATGAGCAGTTCTTC
TRBJ2-7	TRBV18	.	TRBD1	CASSLDRGSDEQYF	TGTGCCAGCTCTCTAGACAGGGGAAGCGACGAGCAGTACTTC
TRBJ2-7	TRBV7-2	.	.	CASSLASGSSYEQYF	TGTGCCAGCAGCTTAGCGTCCGGGTCCAGCTACGAGCAGTACTTC
TRBJ1-2	TRBV2	.	.	CASRRQSNYGYTF	TGTGCCAGCAGACGACAGAGCAACTATGGCTACACCTTC
TRBJ2-3	TRBV5-4	.	.	CASSLGGGGTDTQYF	TGTGCCAGCAGCTTGGGAGGGGGGGGCACAGATACGCAGTATTTT
TRBJ2-7	TRBV11-2	.	TRBD2	CASSPPERERRYEQYF	TGTGCCAGCAGCCCACCGGAGCGGGAGCGTCGGTACGAGCAGTACTTC
TRBJ2-2	TRBV7-4	.	.	CASSQDTNTGELFF	TGTGCCAGCAGCCAGGACACGAACACCGGGGAGCTGTTTTTT
TRBJ1-4	TRBV21-1	few	.	CASSPKLGASNEKLFF	TGTGCCAGCAGCCCCAAGTTAGGGGCCAGTAATGAAAAACTGTTTTTT
TRBJ2-4	TRBV20-1	.	.	CSAIWGDIQYF	TGCAGTGCCATCTGGGGGGACATTCAGTACTTC
TRBJ1-6	TRBV7-2	.	.	CASSLAGQYNSPLHF	TGTGCCAGCAGCTTAGCGGGACAATATAATTCACCCCTCCACTTT
TRBJ1-5	TRBV7-2	.	.	CASSLAGTVAGQPQHF	TGTGCCAGCAGCTTAGCCGGGACTGTGGCGGGTCAGCCCCAGCATTTT